Here is one TCR beta chain with its context. Antigen unknown. The data were obtained in a study of CD8 T cells in ankylosing spondylitis. The germline V gene has CDR1 MGHRA and CDR2 YSYEKL. V was pared by 1 base and J by 1 base, with 3 bases of the junction left unmatched. The CDR3 runs to 16 residues. Overall study findings and caveats: In peripheral blood, disease-linked CD8+ clones occurred at relatively low frequencies.

One entry per CDR3 protein results from TCRdb running MiXCR on the 5' RACE reads. Of approximately 340,000 distinct CDR3 sequences listed, roughly 15% are singletons. V usage is TRBV4-1 and J usage is TRBJ2-2; TRBD1 agrees at 7 bases. The source is a male donor with ankylosing spondylitis or in good health (not recorded which). Sequencing was done on a sample of blood, either unsorted or a sorted T cell fraction (not recorded which). The CDR3 loop reads CASSQVAGGNTGELFF. The DNA of the CDR3 is TGCGCCAGCAGCCAAGTGGCAGGGGGGAACACCGGGGAGCTGTTTTTT.